The rows below give T cell receptor beta chains drawn from one sample of a study of T-cell reconstitution after alpha-beta-depleted transplantation in children. In TCRdb, the PCR reads were re-called with MiXCR into one record per CDR3 protein. The sample includes a few hundred thousand distinct CDR3 sequences, 13% of them seen just once. Sequenced material: PBMCs, mostly from graft donor cells, taken 360 days after TCRalphabeta/CD19-depleted stem cell transplant. These receptors were taken from a male patient younger than 18 who had a stem cell transplant for acute myeloid leukemia, so the T cells may come from the graft donor. CDR3s include the opening cysteine and the closing phenylalanine or tryptophan.

J gene: TRBJ1-2
V gene: TRBV28
CDR3 protein: CASTPRGQSSYGYTF

J gene: TRBJ2-7
V gene: TRBV5-1
CDR3 protein: CASSLTSIYEQYF

J gene: TRBJ2-1
V gene: TRBV7-8
CDR3 protein: CASSTRLAGAYEQFF

J gene: TRBJ2-2
V gene: TRBV11-1
CDR3 protein: CASSSTGTSARNANTGELFF

J gene: TRBJ2-1
V gene: TRBV20-1
CDR3 protein: CSAHEGSFGWEQFF

J gene: TRBJ2-7
V gene: TRBV7-8
CDR3 protein: CASSQTEGQYF

J gene: TRBJ2-7
V gene: TRBV13
CDR3 protein: CASSLEATLRGQYF

J gene: TRBJ2-1
V gene: TRBV20-1
CDR3 protein: CSARDNWGVGNEQFF

J gene: TRBJ1-2
V gene: TRBV20-1
CDR3 protein: CSARDRTGLNYGYTF

J gene: TRBJ2-2
V gene: TRBV11-1
CDR3 protein: CASSLIGANTGELFF

J gene: TRBJ2-4
V gene: TRBV6-1
CDR3 protein: CASRALKAIAKNIQYF

J gene: TRBJ2-7
V gene: TRBV28
CDR3 protein: CASNGGKTYEQYF

J gene: TRBJ1-5
V gene: TRBV29-1
CDR3 protein: CSVGDHHGQPQHF

J gene: TRBJ2-5
V gene: TRBV20-1
CDR3 protein: CSASRLKTYRWETQYF

J gene: TRBJ2-1
V gene: TRBV6-2/TRBV6-3
CDR3 protein: CASRDLARNYNEQFF

J gene: TRBJ2-1
V gene: TRBV4-3
CDR3 protein: CASSQGTTNNEQFF

J gene: TRBJ2-1
V gene: TRBV11-2
CDR3 protein: CASSPEGSYNEQFF

J gene: TRBJ2-5
V gene: TRBV10-3
CDR3 protein: CAISESPTRETQYF

J gene: TRBJ1-5
V gene: TRBV20-1
CDR3 protein: CSAIQGFNQPQHF

J gene: TRBJ2-1
V gene: TRBV6-5
CDR3 protein: CASSYGPGGWEQFF

J gene: TRBJ2-7
V gene: TRBV20-1
CDR3 protein: CSAAGLALIRSYEQYF

J gene: TRBJ2-2
V gene: TRBV7-7
CDR3 protein: CASRASGNTGELFF

J gene: TRBJ1-2
V gene: TRBV5-1
CDR3 protein: CASSLDGTQGYGYTF

J gene: TRBJ2-1
V gene: TRBV15
CDR3 protein: CATSLEVLVAHNEQFF

J gene: TRBJ2-5
V gene: TRBV19
CDR3 protein: CASSPLRGEKTQYF

J gene: TRBJ2-1
V gene: TRBV27
CDR3 protein: CASSPLRSRGYNEQFF

J gene: TRBJ2-7
V gene: TRBV19
CDR3 protein: CASRFGGQGVYEQYF

J gene: TRBJ2-3
V gene: TRBV29-1
CDR3 protein: CSVGSSRTDTQYF

J gene: TRBJ2-1
V gene: TRBV6-5
CDR3 protein: CASSYSMNSVSEQFF

J gene: TRBJ2-1
V gene: TRBV12-3/TRBV12-4
CDR3 protein: CASSPRGLRTRYNEQFF

J gene: TRBJ2-7
V gene: TRBV7-9
CDR3 protein: CASSSPGQGYEQYF

J gene: TRBJ1-1
V gene: TRBV5-5
CDR3 protein: CASSLSQGARLDTEAFF

J gene: TRBJ2-1
V gene: TRBV5-1
CDR3 protein: CASSLVPTYRVPIWFF

J gene: TRBJ1-2
V gene: TRBV15
CDR3 protein: CATSRDPRGPYGYTF

J gene: TRBJ2-7
V gene: TRBV5-1
CDR3 protein: CASSFLSGSYEQYF

J gene: TRBJ2-3
V gene: TRBV7-6
CDR3 protein: CASSLFHTDTQYF